This T cell receptor (beta chain) was identified in a study of T-cell memory formation after mild COVID-19 (dated by TCRdb to about 2021). Study-level background: TCR sequence clusters from the two donors were largely donor specific. In a couple of donors, T-cell clones that expanded and contracted after mild COVID-19 were tracked by sequencing TCRalpha and TCRbeta repertoires over time. The cohort comprised two young, previously healthy adult volunteers, one female and one male. Here is what the overall study found, with its caveats: The study included only a couple of mild cases, and larger cohorts that include severe cases with pre-infection samples were judged to be necessary. Clones contracting from day 15 to 85 had balanced CD4/CD8 phenotypes, while a second wave expanding from day 15 to 37 was biased towards CD4+. The detection of some responding clones in pre-infection memory suggests that pre-existing cross-reactive memory T cells joined the SARS-CoV-2 response. Contracting CD4+ clones were found mainly in CM and EM memory subsets, while CD8+ clones were enriched in EMRA. SARS-CoV-2 specificity of the second-wave clones peaking on day 37 was not confirmed.

This clonotype was counted a few times. Its antigen remains undetermined. Nothing much larger sits one base from this clone, and base qualities are not available. The CDR3, cysteine through phenylalanine, is 17 amino acids long. Only the CDR3 DNA stays, 51 bases, in frame from base 1. V drops 0 bases and J drops 0 bases, leaving 10 bases in between. The germline V gene specifies SGHRS as CDR1 and YFSETQ as CDR2. Instrument used: Illumina NovaSeq 6000. TCRalpha and TCRbeta cDNA libraries were built by 5'RACE with constant-segment primers, adding sample barcodes and unique molecular identifiers. Trizol reagent was used to extract RNA from every sample. The libraries were amplified in two PCR steps, and the second step added a second sample barcode and Illumina TruSeq adapters. Sequencing of the libraries was done on an Illumina NovaSeq, producing 2 x 150 bp paired-end reads. The original methods were these. Demultiplexing of reads and collapsing into UMI-guided consensus sequences were performed with migec v1.2.7. Using mixcr v2.1.11, the UMI consensuses were aligned to TRA and TRB V and J templates and assembled into clonotypes. A clonotype was counted as expanded or contracted only when both edgeR and NoisET called the clonotype significant, with the noise models trained on biological replicates. For edgeR calls, the thresholds were a false discovery rate-adjusted p below 0.01 and a log2 fold-change of 1. PCA with hierarchical clustering of max-normalized trajectories of the 1000 most abundant clonotypes was used as exploratory dynamics analysis. Each responding clone was given a CD4 or CD8 phenotype based on the CD4+ and CD8+ repertoires, which had been sequenced separately. TCRdb reprocessed the public reads (quality trimming at Q25 with fastp, clone calling with MiXCR) and kept in-frame beta chains. Rows matching on CDR3 protein sequence are summarized as one entry with the most common DNA and genes. The V and J calls and clone size are TCRdb's, not the authors'. This sample gives around 300,000 distinct CDR3 sequences in total; approximately 13% of them show up just once. Together, the top ten hold about a fifth of the sample.

PBMCs were isolated by Ficoll-Paque density gradient centrifugation. Specimen: PBMCs or a T cell subset sorted from them (not recorded which). The TCR originated in a man between 18 and 35 years old who had mild COVID-19 (a few samples of this study predate the infection). The sample titles of this study are shuffled in the database, so cell type and time point are left out; the donor was told from shared clones. The chain links TRBV5-1 with TRBJ2-6; the D gene cannot be resolved reliably. The DNA sequence follows: TGCGCCAGCAGCTTGGAGCGCTATAGCTCTGGGGCCAACGTCCTGACTTTC. Its product reads: CASSLERYSSGANVLTF.